The rows below give T cell receptor beta chains drawn from one sample of a study of identical twins. TCRdb re-derived calls from the 5' RACE reads in MiXCR, one entry per CDR3 protein. The table has about 790,000 distinct CDR3 sequences, 15% to 20% seen once. This same sample was also taken into another study, of T cells expressing NK-cell markers.

The sequencing input was PBMCs. The receptor set was obtained from a woman aged 18-29 years in good health. Both conserved end residues are part of each CDR3. The D gene is left open where the match is weak. The listing skips clone size in some rows; elsewhere it reads once, few, many or a size class.

j_gene	v_gene	d_gene	abundance	CDR3nt	CDR3aa
TRBJ2-3	TRBV7-6	-	-	TGTGCCAGCAGCTTGGGGGGGCAGGGTACGCAGTATTTT	CASSLGGQGTQYF
TRBJ2-7	TRBV30	TRBD2	-	TGTGCCTGGACTAGCGGGAGTGGTGGATCTTGGGAGCAGTACTTC	CAWTSGSGGSWEQYF
TRBJ1-1	TRBV5-1	-	few	TGCGCCAGCAGCATGGGGACCTGGCTGAACACTGAAGCTTTCTTT	CASSMGTWLNTEAFF
TRBJ2-1	TRBV20-1	-	few	TGCAGTGCCCCGAGGGTAGGGTATGGGTACAATGAGCAGTTCTTC	CSAPRVGYGYNEQFF
TRBJ2-3	TRBV20-1	TRBD2	medium-sized	TGCAGGGCTACAAGGACTAGCGGGGGGTTGGCAGATACGCAGTATTTT	CRATRTSGGLADTQYF
TRBJ2-5	TRBV24-1	-	-	TGTGCCACCAGTGAAGGGGGACCCGGCGAGACCCAGTACTTC	CATSEGGPGETQYF
TRBJ1-3	TRBV12-3/TRBV12-4	-	few	TGTGCCACGCGGGCCTCTGGAAACACCATATATTTT	CATRASGNTIYF
TRBJ2-1	TRBV4-2	TRBD2	-	TGTGCCAGCAGCCAGGCCTATAGCGGGGCGAGGCATGAGCAGTTCTTC	CASSQAYSGARHEQFF
TRBJ2-1	TRBV19	-	few	TGTGCCAGTAGTATAGATCGACGGGGGAACTACAATGAGCAGTTCTTC	CASSIDRRGNYNEQFF
TRBJ2-7	TRBV20-1	-	-	TGCAGTGCTCGGGACATTTACGAGCAGTACTTC	CSARDIYEQYF
TRBJ2-7	TRBV12-3/TRBV12-4	TRBD1	few	TGTGCCAGTGGGGGGACAGGGAAGGACTACGAGCAGTACTTC	CASGGTGKDYEQYF
TRBJ2-3	TRBV7-2	TRBD2	few	TGTGCCAGCCTTCGCGGGAGGGCAGGCACAGATACGCAGTATTTT	CASLRGRAGTDTQYF
TRBJ2-1	TRBV6-5	TRBD2	few	TGTGCCAGCAGTTATTCTAGCGGGGGGGATGAGCAGTTCTTC	CASSYSSGGDEQFF
TRBJ1-6	TRBV20-1	-	-	TGCAGTGCTAGGGGGGGCAAGAGCTCCTATAATTCACCCCTCCACTTT	CSARGGKSSYNSPLHF
TRBJ2-1	TRBV5-1	TRBD2	few	TGCGCCAGCAGCTTGGAGGTCGAGAGCGGGGAGGAGCAGTTCTTC	CASSLEVESGEEQFF
TRBJ2-2	TRBV20-1	TRBD1	many	TGCAGTGCTGAACCGGGACAGAGCCTTTACGGGGAGCTGTTTTTT	CSAEPGQSLYGELFF
TRBJ2-3	TRBV6-1	-	few	TGTGCCAGCAGTGACCCAGGGCGGAAAACAGATACGCAGTATTTT	CASSDPGRKTDTQYF
TRBJ1-1	TRBV5-6	TRBD1	many	TGTGCCAGCAGCTTTAGTCTACGGACAGGCCGGATGAACACTGAAGCTTTCTTT	CASSFSLRTGRMNTEAFF
TRBJ1-1	TRBV12-3/TRBV12-4	-	few	TGTGCCAGCAGTCCCGTCATGAACACTGAAGCTTTCTTT	CASSPVMNTEAFF
TRBJ2-1	TRBV7-9	-	few	TGTGCCAGCAGCTTAAGAGGGGGTGAGGATGAGCAGTTCTTC	CASSLRGGEDEQFF
TRBJ1-6	TRBV12-3/TRBV12-4	-	-	TGTGCCAGCAGTTTGGCTATTTCACCCCTCCACTTT	CASSLAISPLHF
TRBJ2-1	TRBV12-3/TRBV12-4	TRBD2	many	TGTGCCAGCAGCTCCCTAGGGCTCGTAGCGGGTAACAATGAGCAGTTCTTC	CASSSLGLVAGNNEQFF
TRBJ2-3	TRBV4-3	TRBD2	once	TGCGCCAGCAGCCACCAGCGGGCCCGAAGAGGGAGGGCGACAGATACGCAGTATTTT	CASSHQRARRGRATDTQYF
TRBJ2-1	TRBV5-1	TRBD2	few	TGCGCCAGCAGAATACTAGCGGGGGGCCGGCAGTTCTTC	CASRILAGGRQFF
TRBJ2-7	TRBV20-1	TRBD2	few	TGCAGTGCCCAACTAGCGGGAGAACACGAGCAGTACTTC	CSAQLAGEHEQYF
TRBJ2-1	TRBV20-1	TRBD2	few	TGCAGTGCTAGAGACCTAGCGGCTCGCTCCTACAATGAGCAGTTCTTC	CSARDLAARSYNEQFF
TRBJ2-2	TRBV5-1	-	-	TGCTCCAGCAGCTTGGAGGGCCATACCGGGGAGCTGTTTTTT	CSSSLEGHTGELFF
TRBJ1-6	TRBV7-9	-	-	TGTGCCAGCAGCGCGCTGGGGGACAATTCACCCCTCCACTTT	CASSALGDNSPLHF